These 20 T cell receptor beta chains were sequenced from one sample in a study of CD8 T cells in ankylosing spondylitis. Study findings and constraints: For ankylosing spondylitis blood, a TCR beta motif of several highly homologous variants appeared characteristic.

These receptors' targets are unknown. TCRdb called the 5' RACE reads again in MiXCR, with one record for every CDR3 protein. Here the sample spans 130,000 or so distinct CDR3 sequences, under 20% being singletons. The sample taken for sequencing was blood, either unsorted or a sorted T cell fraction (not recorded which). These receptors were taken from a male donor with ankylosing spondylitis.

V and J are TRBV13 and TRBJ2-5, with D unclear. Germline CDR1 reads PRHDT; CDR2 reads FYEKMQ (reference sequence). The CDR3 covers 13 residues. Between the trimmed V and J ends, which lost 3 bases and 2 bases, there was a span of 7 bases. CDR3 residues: CASSFGSQETQYF. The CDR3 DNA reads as TGTGCCAGCAGCTTCGGATCTCAAGAGACCCAGTACTTC.

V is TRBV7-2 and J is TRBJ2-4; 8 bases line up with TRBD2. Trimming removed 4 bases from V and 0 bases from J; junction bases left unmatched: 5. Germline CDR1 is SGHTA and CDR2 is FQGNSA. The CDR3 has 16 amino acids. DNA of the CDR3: TGTGCCAGCAGCTCCTTGAGCGGGGGAGCCAAAAACATTCAGTACTTC. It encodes CASSSLSGGAKNIQYF. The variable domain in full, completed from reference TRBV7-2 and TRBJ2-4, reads GAGVSQSPSNKVTEKGKDVELRCDPISGHTALYWYRQSLGQGLEFLIYFQGNSAPDKSGLPSDRFSAERTGGSVSTLTIQRTQQEDSAVYLCASSSLSGGAKNIQYFGAGTRLSVL.

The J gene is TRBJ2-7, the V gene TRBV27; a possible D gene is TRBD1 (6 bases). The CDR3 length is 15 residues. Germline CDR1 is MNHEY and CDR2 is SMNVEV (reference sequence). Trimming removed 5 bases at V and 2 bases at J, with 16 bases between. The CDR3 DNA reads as TGTGCCAGCAGTCTTCTTGGGACATCTACCTACGAGCAGTACTTC. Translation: CASSLLGTSTYEQYF.

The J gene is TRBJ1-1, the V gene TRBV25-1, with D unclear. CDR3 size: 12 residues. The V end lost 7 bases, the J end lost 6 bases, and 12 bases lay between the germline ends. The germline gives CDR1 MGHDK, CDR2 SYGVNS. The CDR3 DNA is TGTGCCAGCAAAGCCCGGGGTGCTGAAGCTTTCTTT. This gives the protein CASKARGAEAFF.

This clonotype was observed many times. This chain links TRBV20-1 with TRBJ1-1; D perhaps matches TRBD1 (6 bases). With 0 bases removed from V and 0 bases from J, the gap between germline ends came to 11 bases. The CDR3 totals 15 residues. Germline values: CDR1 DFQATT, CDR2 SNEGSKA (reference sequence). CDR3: CSARDRQGMNTEAFF. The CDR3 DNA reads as TGCAGTGCTAGAGATCGTCAGGGGATGAACACTGAAGCTTTCTTT.

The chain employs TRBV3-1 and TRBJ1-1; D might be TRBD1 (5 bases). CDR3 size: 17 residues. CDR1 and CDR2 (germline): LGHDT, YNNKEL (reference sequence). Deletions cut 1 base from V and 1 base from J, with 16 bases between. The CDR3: CASSQVLGTGTNTEAFF. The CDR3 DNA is TGTGCCAGCAGCCAAGTCCTTGGGACGGGGACGAACACTGAAGCTTTCTTT. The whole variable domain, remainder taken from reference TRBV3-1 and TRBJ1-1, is DTAVSQTPKYLVTQMGNDKSIKCEQNLGHDTMYWYKQDSKKFLKIMFSYNNKELIINETVPNRFSPKSPDKAHLNLHINSLELGDSAVYFCASSQVLGTGTNTEAFFGQGTRLTVV.

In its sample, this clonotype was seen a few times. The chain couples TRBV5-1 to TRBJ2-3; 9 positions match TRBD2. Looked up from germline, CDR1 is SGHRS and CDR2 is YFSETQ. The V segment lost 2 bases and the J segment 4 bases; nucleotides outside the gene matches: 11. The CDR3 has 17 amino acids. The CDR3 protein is CASSLEKVAGVADTQYF. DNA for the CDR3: TGCGCCAGCAGCTTAGAAAAGGTAGCGGGAGTAGCAGATACGCAGTATTTT. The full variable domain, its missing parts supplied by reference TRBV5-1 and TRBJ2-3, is KAGVTQTPRYLIKTRGQQVTLSCSPISGHRSVSWYQQTPGQGLQFLFEYFSETQRNKGNFPGRFSGRQFSNSRSEMNVSTLELGDSALYLCASSLEKVAGVADTQYFGPGTRLTVL.

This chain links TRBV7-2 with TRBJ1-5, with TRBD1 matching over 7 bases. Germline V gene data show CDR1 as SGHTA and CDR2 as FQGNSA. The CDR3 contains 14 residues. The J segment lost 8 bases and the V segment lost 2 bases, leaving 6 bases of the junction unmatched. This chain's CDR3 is CASSLRQGTEPQHF. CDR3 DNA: TGTGCCAGCAGCTTAAGACAGGGAACGGAGCCCCAGCATTTT.

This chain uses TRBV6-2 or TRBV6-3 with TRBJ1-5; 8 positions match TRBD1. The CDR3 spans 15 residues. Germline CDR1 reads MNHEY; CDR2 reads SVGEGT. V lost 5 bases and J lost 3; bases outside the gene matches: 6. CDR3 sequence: CASSTGTGPNQPQHF. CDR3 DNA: TGTGCCAGCAGTACCGGGACAGGCCCCAATCAGCCCCAGCATTTT.

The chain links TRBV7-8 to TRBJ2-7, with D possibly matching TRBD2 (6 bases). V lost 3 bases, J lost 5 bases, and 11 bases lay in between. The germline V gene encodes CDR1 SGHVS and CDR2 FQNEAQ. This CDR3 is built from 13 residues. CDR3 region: CASSFRGTHEQYF. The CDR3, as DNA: TGTGCCAGCAGCTTCCGCGGGACCCACGAGCAGTACTTC. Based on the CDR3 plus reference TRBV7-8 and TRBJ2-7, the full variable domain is GAGVSQSPRYKVAKRGQDVALRCDPISGHVSLFWYQQALGQGPEFLTYFQNEAQLDKSGLPSDRFFAERPEGSVSTLKIQRTQQEDSAVYLCASSFRGTHEQYFGPGTRLTVT.

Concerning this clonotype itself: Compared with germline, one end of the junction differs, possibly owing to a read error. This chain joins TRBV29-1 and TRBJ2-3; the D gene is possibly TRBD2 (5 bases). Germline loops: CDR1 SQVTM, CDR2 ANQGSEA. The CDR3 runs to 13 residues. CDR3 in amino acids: CSVPAEATDTQNF. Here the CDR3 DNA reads TGCAGCGTTCCAGCGGAGGCCACAGATACGCAGAATTTT.

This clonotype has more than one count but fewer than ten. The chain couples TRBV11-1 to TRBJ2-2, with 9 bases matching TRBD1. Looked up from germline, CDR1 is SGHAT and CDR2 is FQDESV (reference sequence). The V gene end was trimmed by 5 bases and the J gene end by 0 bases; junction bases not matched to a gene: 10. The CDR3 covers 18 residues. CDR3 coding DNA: TGTGCCAGCAGCACTAGGGACAGGGAATTCGCGAACACCGGGGAGCTGTTTTTT. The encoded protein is CASSTRDREFANTGELFF.

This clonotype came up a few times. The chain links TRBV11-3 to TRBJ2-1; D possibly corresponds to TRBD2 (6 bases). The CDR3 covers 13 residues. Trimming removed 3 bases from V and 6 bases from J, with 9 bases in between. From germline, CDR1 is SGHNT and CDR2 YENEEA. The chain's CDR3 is CASSFGLTNEQFF. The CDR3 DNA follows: TGTGCCAGCAGCTTCGGACTAACCAATGAGCAGTTCTTC.

The CDR3 loop is CAISDGTSGQETQYF. As DNA, the CDR3 is TGTGCCATCAGTGACGGGACTAGCGGGCAAGAGACCCAGTACTTC. The chain has TRBV10-3 and TRBJ2-5; 12 nucleotides agree with TRBD2. This CDR3 is built from 15 residues. V was pared by 3 bases and J by 2 bases, with 1 base of the junction left unmatched. Germline CDR1 and CDR2: ENHRY and SYGVKD.

CDR3 sequence (DNA): TGTGCCAGCAGTTTGTCGGGGGCCAATGAGCAGTTCTTC. It codes for CASSLSGANEQFF. V gene TRBV27 combines with J gene TRBJ2-1; perhaps D is TRBD1 or TRBD2 (6 bases each). V dropped 3 bases and J dropped 6 bases, with 9 bases sitting between them. From germline, CDR1 is MNHEY and CDR2 SMNVEV (reference sequence). The CDR3 spans 13 residues.

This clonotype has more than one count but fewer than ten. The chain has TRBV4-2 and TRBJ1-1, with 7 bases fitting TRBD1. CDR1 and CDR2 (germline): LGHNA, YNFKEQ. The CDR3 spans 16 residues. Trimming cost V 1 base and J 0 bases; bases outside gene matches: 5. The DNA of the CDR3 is TGTGCCAGCAGCCAAGGCGGACAGGTCATGAACACTGAAGCTTTCTTT. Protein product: CASSQGGQVMNTEAFF.

CDR3: CASSPAGGPVYEQYF. CDR3 bases: TGCGCCAGCAGCCCAGCGGGAGGGCCGGTCTACGAGCAGTACTTC. The chain links TRBV4-1 to TRBJ2-7, with TRBD2 identical over 10 bases. V shed 4 bases, J shed 3 bases, and the junction held 6 bases outside the gene matches. Germline CDR1 reads MGHRA; CDR2 reads YSYEKL. The CDR3 length is 15 residues.

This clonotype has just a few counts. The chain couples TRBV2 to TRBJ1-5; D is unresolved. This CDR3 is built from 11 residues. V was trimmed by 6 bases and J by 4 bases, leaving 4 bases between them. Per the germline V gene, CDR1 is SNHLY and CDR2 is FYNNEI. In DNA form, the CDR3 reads TGTGCCAGCAGGAAAAATCAGCCCCAGCATTTT. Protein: CASRKNQPQHF.

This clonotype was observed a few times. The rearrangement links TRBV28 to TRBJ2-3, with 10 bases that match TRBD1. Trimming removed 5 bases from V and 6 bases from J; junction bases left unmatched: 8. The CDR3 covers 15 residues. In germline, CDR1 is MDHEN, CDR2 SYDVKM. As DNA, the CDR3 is TGTGCCAGCAGTCTAGGACAGGGGGGGGCGGATACGCAGTATTTT. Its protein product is CASSLGQGGADTQYF.

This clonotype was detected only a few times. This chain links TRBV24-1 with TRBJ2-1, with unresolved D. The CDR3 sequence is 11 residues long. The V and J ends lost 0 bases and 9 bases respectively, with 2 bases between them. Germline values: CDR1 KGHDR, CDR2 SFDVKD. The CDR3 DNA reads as TGTGCCACCAGTGATTTGGGTGAGCAGTTCTTC. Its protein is CATSDLGEQFF.